This entry describes one TCR beta chain. Autologous stem cell transplantation was followed by relapse in every patient, and brentuximab vedotin exposure varied. Clones were read by immunoSEQ multiplex PCR, and TCRdb kept only the in-frame ones, dropping some. This table holds about 13,000 clones, 91% found once. This entry comes from a study of PD-1 blockade in classical Hodgkin lymphoma. Germline CDR1 is MNHEY and CDR2 is SMNVEV (reference sequence). This CDR3 spans 12 amino acids. V shed 5 bases and J shed 5 bases, with 4 bases lying between them. The chain couples TRBV27 to TRBJ1-6, with D unclear. Material: peripheral blood mononuclear cells (PBMCs), obtained at baseline. This clonotype was obtained from a human donor with classical Hodgkin lymphoma. The CDR3 DNA is TGTGCCAGCAGTAAAAATAATTCACCCCTCCACTTT. Amino acid sequence: CASSKNNSPLHF.